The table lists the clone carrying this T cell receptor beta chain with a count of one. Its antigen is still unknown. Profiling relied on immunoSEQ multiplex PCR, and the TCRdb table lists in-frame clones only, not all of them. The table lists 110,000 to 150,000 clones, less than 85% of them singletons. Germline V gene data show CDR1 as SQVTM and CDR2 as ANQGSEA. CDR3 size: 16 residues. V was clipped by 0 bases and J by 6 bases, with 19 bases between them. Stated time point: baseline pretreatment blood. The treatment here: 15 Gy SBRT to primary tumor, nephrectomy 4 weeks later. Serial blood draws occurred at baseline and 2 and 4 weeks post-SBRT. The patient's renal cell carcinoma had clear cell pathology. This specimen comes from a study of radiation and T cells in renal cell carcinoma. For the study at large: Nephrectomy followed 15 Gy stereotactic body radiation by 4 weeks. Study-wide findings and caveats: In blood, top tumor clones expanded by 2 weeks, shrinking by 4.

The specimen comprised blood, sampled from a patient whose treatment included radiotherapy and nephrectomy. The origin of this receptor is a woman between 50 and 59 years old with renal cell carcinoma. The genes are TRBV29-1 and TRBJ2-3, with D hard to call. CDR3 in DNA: TGCAGCGTTGAAGAGTTGCCCAGCGTTCGTGTTGATACGCAGTATTTT. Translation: CSVEELPSVRVDTQYF.